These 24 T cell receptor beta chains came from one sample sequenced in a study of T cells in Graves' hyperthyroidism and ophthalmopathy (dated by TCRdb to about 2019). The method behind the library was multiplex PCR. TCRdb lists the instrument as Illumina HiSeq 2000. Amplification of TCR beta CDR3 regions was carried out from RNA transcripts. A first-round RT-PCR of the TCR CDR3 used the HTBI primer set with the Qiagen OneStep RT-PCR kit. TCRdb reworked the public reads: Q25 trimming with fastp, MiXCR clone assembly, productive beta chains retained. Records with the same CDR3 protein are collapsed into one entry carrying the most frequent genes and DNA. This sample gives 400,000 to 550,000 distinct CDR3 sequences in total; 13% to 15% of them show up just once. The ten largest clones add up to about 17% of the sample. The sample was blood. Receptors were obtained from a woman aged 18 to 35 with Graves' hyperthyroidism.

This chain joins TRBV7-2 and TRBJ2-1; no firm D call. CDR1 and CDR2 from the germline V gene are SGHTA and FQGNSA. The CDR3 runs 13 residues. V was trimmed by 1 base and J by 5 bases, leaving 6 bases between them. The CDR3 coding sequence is TGTGCCAGCAGCTTAGATCTCAACAATGAGCAGTTCTTC. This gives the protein CASSLDLNNEQFF.

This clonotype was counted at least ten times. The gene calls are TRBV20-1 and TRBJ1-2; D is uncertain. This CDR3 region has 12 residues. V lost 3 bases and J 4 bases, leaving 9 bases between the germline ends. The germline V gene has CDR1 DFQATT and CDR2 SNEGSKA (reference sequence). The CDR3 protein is CSASPGSYGYTF. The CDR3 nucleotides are TGCAGTGCTAGTCCTGGGTCCTATGGCTACACCTTC.

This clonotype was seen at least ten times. CDR3 sequence reads: CASSYWVASYNEQFF. DNA for the CDR3: TGTGCCAGCAGTTACTGGGTCGCGTCCTACAATGAGCAGTTCTTC. V usage is TRBV6-2 or TRBV6-3 and J usage is TRBJ2-1; D is uncertain. This CDR3 has 15 amino acids. Germline V gene lookup returns CDR1 MNHEY and CDR2 SVGEGT. V dropped 1 base and J dropped 1 base, with 8 bases sitting between them.

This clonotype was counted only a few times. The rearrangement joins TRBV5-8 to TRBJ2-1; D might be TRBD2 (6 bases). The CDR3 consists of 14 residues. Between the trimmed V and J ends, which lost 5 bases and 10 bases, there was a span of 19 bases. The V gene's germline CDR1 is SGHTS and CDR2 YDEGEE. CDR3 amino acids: CASSNPGLLSEQFF. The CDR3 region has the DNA TGTGCCAGCAGTAATCCGGGACTCCTTAGCGAGCAGTTCTTC.

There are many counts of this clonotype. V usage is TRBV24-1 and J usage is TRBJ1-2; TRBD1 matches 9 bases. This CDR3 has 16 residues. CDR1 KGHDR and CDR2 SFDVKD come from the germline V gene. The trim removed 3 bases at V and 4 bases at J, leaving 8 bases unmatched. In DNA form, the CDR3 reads TGTGCCACCAGTGATCACCGGGACAGGGTGTCCTATGGCTACACCTTC. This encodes CATSDHRDRVSYGYTF.

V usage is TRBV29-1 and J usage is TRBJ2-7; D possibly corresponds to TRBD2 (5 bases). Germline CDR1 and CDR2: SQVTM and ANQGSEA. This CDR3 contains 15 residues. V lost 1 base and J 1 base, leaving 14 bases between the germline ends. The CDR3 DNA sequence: TGCAGCGTTGAAGCGGAAGAGCGGAGATCCTACGAGCAGTACGTC. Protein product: CSVEAEERRSYEQYV.

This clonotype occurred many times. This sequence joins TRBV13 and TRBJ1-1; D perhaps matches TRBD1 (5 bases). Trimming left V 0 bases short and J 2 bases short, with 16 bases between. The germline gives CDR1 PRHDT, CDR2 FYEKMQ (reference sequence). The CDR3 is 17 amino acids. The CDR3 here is CASSLGLRGQGNTEAFF. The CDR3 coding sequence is TGTGCCAGCAGCTTAGGCCTAAGGGGCCAGGGTAACACTGAAGCTTTCTTT.

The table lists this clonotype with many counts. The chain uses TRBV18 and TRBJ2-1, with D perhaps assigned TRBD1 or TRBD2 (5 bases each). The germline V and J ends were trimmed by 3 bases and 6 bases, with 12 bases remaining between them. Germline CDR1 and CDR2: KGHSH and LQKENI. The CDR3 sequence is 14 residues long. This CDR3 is CASSPGPPGNEQFF. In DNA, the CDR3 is TGTGCCAGCTCACCGGGACCCCCCGGCAATGAGCAGTTCTTC.

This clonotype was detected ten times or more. CDR3 protein: CASSSSGVYNEQFF. CDR3 in DNA: TGCGCCAGCAGCTCTAGCGGGGTCTACAATGAGCAGTTCTTC. The V gene is TRBV5-1, the J gene TRBJ2-1; 9 positions agree with TRBD2. Germline lookup yields CDR1 SGHRS and CDR2 YFSETQ. V was clipped by 3 bases and J by 3 bases; unmatched bases: 1. The CDR3 extends over 14 amino acids.

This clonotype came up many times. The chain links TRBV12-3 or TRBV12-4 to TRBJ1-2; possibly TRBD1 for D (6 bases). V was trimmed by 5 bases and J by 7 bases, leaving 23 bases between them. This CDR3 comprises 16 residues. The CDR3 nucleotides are TGTGCCAGCAGTCCGTCGCTGGGGGGGGCGATCGGTGGCTACACCTTC. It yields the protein CASSPSLGGAIGGYTF.

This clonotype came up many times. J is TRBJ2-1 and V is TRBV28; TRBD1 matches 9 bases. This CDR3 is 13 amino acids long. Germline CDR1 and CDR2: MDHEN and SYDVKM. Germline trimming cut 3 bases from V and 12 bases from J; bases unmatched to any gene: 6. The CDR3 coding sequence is TGTGCCAGCAGTTTGTCGCGGGACAGGGTGCAGTTCTTC. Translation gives CASSLSRDRVQFF.

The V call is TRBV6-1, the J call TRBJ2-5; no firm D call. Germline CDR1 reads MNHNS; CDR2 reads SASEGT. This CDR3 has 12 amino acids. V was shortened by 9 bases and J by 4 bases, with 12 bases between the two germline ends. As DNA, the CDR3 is TGTGCCAGTGAATCCACGGGAGAGACCCAGTACTTC. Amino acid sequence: CASESTGETQYF.

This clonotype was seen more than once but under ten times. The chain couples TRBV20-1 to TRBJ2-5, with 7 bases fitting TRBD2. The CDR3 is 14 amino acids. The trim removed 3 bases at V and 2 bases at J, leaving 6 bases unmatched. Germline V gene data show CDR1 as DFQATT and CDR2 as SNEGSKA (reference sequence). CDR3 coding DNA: TGCAGTGCTAGGTGGGGGGGTTGGCAAGAGACCCAGTACTTC. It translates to CSARWGGWQETQYF.

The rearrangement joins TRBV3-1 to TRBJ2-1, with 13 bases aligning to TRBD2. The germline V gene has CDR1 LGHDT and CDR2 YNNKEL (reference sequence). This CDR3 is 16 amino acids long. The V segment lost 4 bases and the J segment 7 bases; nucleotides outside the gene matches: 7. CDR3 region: CASSRTSGRIGNEQFF. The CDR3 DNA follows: TGTGCCAGCAGCCGGACTAGCGGGAGAATTGGGAATGAGCAGTTCTTC.

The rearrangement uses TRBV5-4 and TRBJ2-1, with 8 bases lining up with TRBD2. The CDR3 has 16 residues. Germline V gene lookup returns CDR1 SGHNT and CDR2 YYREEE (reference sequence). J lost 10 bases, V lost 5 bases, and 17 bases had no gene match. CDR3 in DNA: TGTGCCAGCAGAGCCTCAACTAGCGGACCCCCGGGCGAGCAGTTCTTC. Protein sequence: CASRASTSGPPGEQFF.

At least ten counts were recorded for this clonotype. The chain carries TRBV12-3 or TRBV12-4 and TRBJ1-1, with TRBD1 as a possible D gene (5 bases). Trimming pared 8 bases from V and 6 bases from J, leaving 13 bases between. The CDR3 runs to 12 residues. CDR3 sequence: CASHLTVAEAFF. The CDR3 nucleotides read TGTGCCAGCCATTTGACAGTGGCTGAAGCTTTCTTT.

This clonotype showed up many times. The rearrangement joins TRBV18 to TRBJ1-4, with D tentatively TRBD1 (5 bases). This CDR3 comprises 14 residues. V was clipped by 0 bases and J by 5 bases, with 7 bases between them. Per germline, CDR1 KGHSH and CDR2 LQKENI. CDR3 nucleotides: TGTGCCAGCTCACCACCTGACAGAAATGAAAAACTGTTTTTT. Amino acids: CASSPPDRNEKLFF.

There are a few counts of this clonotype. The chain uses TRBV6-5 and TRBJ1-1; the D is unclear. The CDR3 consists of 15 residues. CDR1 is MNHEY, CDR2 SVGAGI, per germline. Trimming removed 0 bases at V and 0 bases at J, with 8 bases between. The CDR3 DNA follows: TGTGCCAGCAGTTACTCAACGGATTTGAACACTGAAGCTTTCTTT. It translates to CASSYSTDLNTEAFF.

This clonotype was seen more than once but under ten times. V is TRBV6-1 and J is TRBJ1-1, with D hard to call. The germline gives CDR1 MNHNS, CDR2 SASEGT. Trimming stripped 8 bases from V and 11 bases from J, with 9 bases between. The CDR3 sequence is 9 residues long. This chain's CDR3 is CASAPGAFF. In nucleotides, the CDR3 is TGTGCCAGCGCTCCAGGCGCTTTCTTT.

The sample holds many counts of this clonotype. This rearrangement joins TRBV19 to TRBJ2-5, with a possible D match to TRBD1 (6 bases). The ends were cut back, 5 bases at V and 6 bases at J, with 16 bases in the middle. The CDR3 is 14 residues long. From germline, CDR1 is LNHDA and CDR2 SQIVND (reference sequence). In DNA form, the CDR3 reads TGTGCCAGTAGTCCCCCGCCTGACAGGCAGACCCAGTACTTC. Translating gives CASSPPPDRQTQYF.

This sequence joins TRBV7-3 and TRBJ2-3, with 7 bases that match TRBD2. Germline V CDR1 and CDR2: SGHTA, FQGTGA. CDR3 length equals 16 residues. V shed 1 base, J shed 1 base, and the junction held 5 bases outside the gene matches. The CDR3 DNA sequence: TGTGCCAGCAGCTTAATGGCTGCGGGAGGCACAGATACGCAGTATTTT. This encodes CASSLMAAGGTDTQYF. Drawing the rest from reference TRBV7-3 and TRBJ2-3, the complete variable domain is GAGVSQTPSNKVTEKGKYVELRCDPISGHTALYWYRQSLGQGPEFLIYFQGTGAADDSGLPNDRFFAVRPEGSVSTLKIQRTERGDSAVYLCASSLMAAGGTDTQYFGPGTRLTVL.

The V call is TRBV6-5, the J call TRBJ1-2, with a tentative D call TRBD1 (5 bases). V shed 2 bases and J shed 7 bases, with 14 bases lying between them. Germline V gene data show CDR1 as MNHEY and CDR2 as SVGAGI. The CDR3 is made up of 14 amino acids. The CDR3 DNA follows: TGTGCCAGCAGTTACGTGCAGGGCTCTAGTGGCTACACCTTC. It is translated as CASSYVQGSSGYTF.

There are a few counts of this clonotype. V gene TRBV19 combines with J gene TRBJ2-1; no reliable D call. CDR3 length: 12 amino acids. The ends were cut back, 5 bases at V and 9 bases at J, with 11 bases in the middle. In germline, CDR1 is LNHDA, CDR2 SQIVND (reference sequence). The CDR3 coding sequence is TGTGCCAGTAGTGATCTAGGATCTGAGCAGTTCTTC. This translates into CASSDLGSEQFF.

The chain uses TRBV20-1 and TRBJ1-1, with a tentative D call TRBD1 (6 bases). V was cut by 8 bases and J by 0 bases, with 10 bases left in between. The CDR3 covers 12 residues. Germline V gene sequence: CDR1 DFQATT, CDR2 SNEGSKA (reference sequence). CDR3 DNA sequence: TGCAGTCCAGGGGATATGAACACTGAAGCTTTCTTT. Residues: CSPGDMNTEAFF.